This T cell receptor (beta chain) was recovered during a study of cytomegalovirus exposure and HLA in healthy donors. Remarks on this clone: Its antigen is not identified.

PCR employed 60 Vbeta and 13 Jbeta primers. Sequencing was performed with immunoSEQ multiplex PCR; in TCRdb, only in-frame clones are kept and a portion is missing. The table has roughly 100,000 clones, 70% to 80% seen once. Study conclusions and caveats: A few CMV-associated chains proved CMV antigen-specific in vitro. The HLA-A and HLA-B alleles of most subjects were reportedly predicted accurately from TCR beta sequences. Most observed TCR sequences were rare, whereas some public TCRs were detected in many donors. One variant, a missense change in DCLRE1C, was linked in a later analysis to TCR beta V- and J-gene trimming.

The germline CDR1 and CDR2 sequences are LNHNV and YYDKDF (reference sequence). V lost 1 base, J lost 6 bases, and 18 bases lay in between. CDR3 length: 16 amino acids. The specimen was PBMCs. V is TRBV15 and J is TRBJ1-2, with TRBD1 as a possible D gene (5 bases). The TCR was taken from a female donor in good health and CMV-seronegative. This CDR3 is CATSRVEQVPRNGYTF. CDR3 in DNA: TGTGCCACCAGCAGAGTGGAACAGGTACCAAGAAATGGCTACACCTTC.